Following are 14 T cell receptor beta chains from one sample sequenced in a study of cytomegalovirus exposure and HLA in healthy donors (dated by TCRdb to 2016 to 2017). Libraries were made using the immunoSEQ multiplex PCR assay. For the multiplex PCR, a mixture combining 60 forward primers for TCR Vbeta segments and 13 reverse primers for TCR Jbeta segments was used. TCRdb provides this immuneACCESS table in a form limited to in-frame rearrangements. Some clones are lacking; in checked studies, under half of them reflect an unresolved V gene, and why the rest are absent is not known. The sample table holds 130,000 or so clones, of which about 10% were seen once. Of the sample, 6.5% to 9% falls within the top ten clones. Sequenced sample: PBMCs. Receptors originate from a woman aged 40-49 years in good health and CMV-seropositive.

The rearrangement links TRBV6-1 to TRBJ1-1; D call uncertain. Deletions cut 7 bases from V and 5 bases from J, with 11 bases between. The germline CDR1 and CDR2 sequences are MNHNS and SASEGT. This CDR3 has 12 residues. This CDR3 is CASTVGGTEAFF. For the CDR3, the DNA is TGTGCCAGCACGGTCGGAGGGACTGAAGCTTTCTTT.

This clone has more than one count but fewer than ten. The J gene is TRBJ1-1, the V gene TRBV6-1, with 8 bases matching TRBD1. The V gene's germline CDR1 is MNHNS and CDR2 SASEGT. CDR3 length: 13 amino acids. The J segment lost 9 bases and the V segment lost 7 bases, leaving 10 bases of the junction unmatched. The CDR3 loop reads CASIRDRIAKAFF. The DNA of the CDR3 is TGTGCCAGCATTAGGGACAGGATAGCAAAAGCTTTCTTT.

This clone has only a few counts. The chain joins TRBV2 to TRBJ2-3, with a possible D match to TRBD1 (7 bases). Germline assignment: CDR1 SNHLY and CDR2 FYNNEI. Trimming took 6 bases from V and 6 from J, leaving 16 bases between them. This CDR3 region has 14 residues. The CDR3 DNA sequence: TGTGCCAGCAGATCAGGGGGGATGCCCGATACGCAGTATTTT. Amino acid sequence: CASRSGGMPDTQYF.

This clone was seen a handful of times. The V call is TRBV5-1, the J call TRBJ2-3, with 14 bases that match TRBD2. CDR3 length equals 19 residues. CDR1 is SGHRS and CDR2 is YFSETQ in the germline V gene. V shed 6 bases, J shed 4 bases, and the junction held 16 bases outside the gene matches. For the CDR3, the DNA is TGCGCCAGCACCCGGACGACTAGCGGGGGGGCTAGGCCAGCAGATACGCAGTATTTT. This gives the protein CASTRTTSGGARPADTQYF.

The chain is built from TRBV4-2 and TRBJ2-1; D is ambiguous. V was clipped by 0 bases and J by 7 bases, with 13 bases between them. The CDR3 spans 15 residues. The germline gives CDR1 LGHNA, CDR2 YNFKEQ. This chain's CDR3 is CASSQDGPRRNEQFF. CDR3 in DNA: TGTGCCAGCAGCCAAGATGGGCCAAGAAGGAATGAGCAGTTCTTC.

This rearrangement joins TRBV5-1 to TRBJ1-1, with D possibly matching TRBD1 (5 bases). Trimming left V 0 bases short and J 1 base short, with 7 bases between. Germline V gene lookup returns CDR1 SGHRS and CDR2 YFSETQ. The CDR3 has 14 residues. CDR3 DNA sequence: TGCGCCAGCAGCTTGGGGACAACGAACACTGAAGCTTTCTTT. Protein product: CASSLGTTNTEAFF.

The gene calls are TRBV9 and TRBJ2-3; D may be TRBD1 (8 bases). CDR3 length: 15 residues. Germline-derived CDR1 and CDR2 are SGDLS and YYNGEE. Deletions cut 7 bases from V and 4 bases from J, with 19 bases between. Here the CDR3 reads CASGRGTGPADTQYF. CDR3 DNA: TGTGCCAGCGGGCGGGGGACAGGCCCAGCAGATACGCAGTATTTT.

The chain links TRBV5-1 to TRBJ2-2; a weak D match, TRBD2 (5 bases). The V end lost 1 base, the J end lost 5 bases, and 9 bases lay between the germline ends. This CDR3 has 14 residues. Looked up from germline, CDR1 is SGHRS and CDR2 is YFSETQ. CDR3 residues: CASSLNPGTGELFF. The CDR3 DNA is TGCGCCAGCAGCTTGAACCCGGGGACCGGGGAGCTGTTTTTT.

V and J are TRBV5-1 and TRBJ1-1, with D perhaps TRBD1 (6 bases). Germline V gene data show CDR1 as SGHRS and CDR2 as YFSETQ. Trimming left V 6 bases short and J 1 base short, with 19 bases between. The CDR3 has 16 residues. CDR3 nucleotide sequence: TGCGCCAGCACGATCATCCCGACAGGCCCGAACACTGAAGCTTTCTTT. Amino acid sequence: CASTIIPTGPNTEAFF.

The chain links TRBV29-1 to TRBJ2-7, with a weak D call TRBD1 (6 bases). The V end lost 6 bases, the J end lost 2 bases, and 17 bases lay between the germline ends. The CDR3 contains 14 residues. Germline lookup yields CDR1 SQVTM and CDR2 ANQGSEA. CDR3 loop: CSVATWTAAYEQYF. CDR3 sequence (DNA): TGCAGCGTAGCTACCTGGACAGCGGCCTACGAGCAGTACTTC.

V usage is TRBV7-9 and J usage is TRBJ1-1, with 7 bases fitting TRBD1. V trimming: 5 bases; J trimming: 7 bases; junction bases outside the gene matches: 10. CDR1 SEHNR and CDR2 FQNEAQ come from the germline V gene (reference sequence). The CDR3 runs 14 residues. The CDR3: CASSLRQGPNEAFF. The CDR3 coding sequence is TGTGCCAGCAGCCTGAGACAGGGCCCCAATGAAGCTTTCTTT.

The chain is built from TRBV5-6 and TRBJ2-2; D possibly corresponds to TRBD1 (5 bases). Trimming took off 1 base at V and 4 bases at J, with 23 bases between the two ends. CDR3 length equals 19 residues. The V gene's germline CDR1 is SGHDT and CDR2 YYEEEE. CDR3 loop: CASSLYVSRGIGATGELFF. CDR3 in DNA: TGTGCCAGCAGCTTGTATGTTAGTCGCGGCATAGGGGCCACCGGGGAGCTGTTTTTT.

The chain carries TRBV7-2 and TRBJ1-4; 8 bases align to TRBD1. Germline CDR1 reads SGHTA; CDR2 reads FQGNSA. The trim removed 1 base at V and 7 bases at J, leaving 2 bases unmatched. CDR3 size: 14 residues. CDR3 protein: CASSLVDRGEKLFF. The CDR3 DNA follows: TGTGCCAGCAGCTTAGTCGACAGGGGTGAAAAACTGTTTTTT.

This chain links TRBV27 with TRBJ2-2; weak D call: TRBD1 (5 bases). CDR1 and CDR2 from the germline V gene are MNHEY and SMNVEV (reference sequence). Deletions cut 8 bases from V and 8 bases from J, with 18 bases between. The CDR3 sequence is 14 residues long. The CDR3 region is CASGAPSWPGELFF. The DNA of the CDR3 is TGTGCCAGCGGGGCTCCATCCTGGCCGGGGGAGCTGTTTTTT.